What follows are 8 T cell receptor beta chains derived from one specimen sequenced in a study of cytomegalovirus exposure and HLA in healthy donors (dated by TCRdb to about 2017). Library method: the immunoSEQ multiplex PCR assay. For the multiplex PCR, a mixture combining 60 forward primers for TCR Vbeta segments and 13 reverse primers for TCR Jbeta segments was used. TCRdb took over this immuneACCESS table, retaining in-frame rearrangements with V and J assigned. Such tables are incomplete; in checked studies, under half of the missing clones stem from an unresolved V gene, and the remainder is unexplained. For this sample the table gives around 90,000 clones, of which around four fifths were detected only once. Together, the top ten hold approximately 2.6% of the sample. What was sequenced was PBMCs. The receptors were gathered from a man aged 25-45 years in good health and CMV-seronegative.

The sample holds a few counts of this clone. This chain uses TRBV7-9 with TRBJ2-7, with TRBD1 matching 7 bases. Germline V gene sequence: CDR1 SEHNR, CDR2 FQNEAQ (reference sequence). The CDR3 spans 15 residues. With V trimmed by 1 base and J by 0 bases, 3 bases remained unmatched. CDR3 protein: CASSLVGQNSYEQYF. DNA of the CDR3: TGTGCCAGCAGCTTAGTGGGACAGAACTCCTACGAGCAGTACTTC.

This rearrangement joins TRBV2 to TRBJ1-3; D gene uncertain. V was pared by 6 bases and J by 0 bases, with 6 bases between. Germline V lookup: CDR1 SNHLY, CDR2 FYNNEI. This CDR3 region has 13 residues. CDR3 DNA: TGTGCCAGCAGAAAGAGCTCTGGAAACACCATATATTTT. Translated: CASRKSSGNTIYF. Looking up the rest from reference TRBV2 and TRBJ1-3 gives the full variable domain: EPEVTQTPSHQVTQMGQEVILRCVPISNHLYFYWYRQILGQKVEFLVSFYNNEISEKSEIFDDQFSVERPDGSNFTLKIRSTKLEDSAMYFCASRKSSGNTIYFGEGSWLTVV.

The chain uses TRBV5-1 and TRBJ2-4; tentative D call: TRBD2 (6 bases). Germline V gene data show CDR1 as SGHRS and CDR2 as YFSETQ. This CDR3 region has 14 residues. V gave up 1 base and J gave up 7 bases, with 12 bases separating them. As DNA, the CDR3 is TGCGCCAGCAGCTTGCCCGGGACTTCGAACATTCAGTACTTC. It specifies CASSLPGTSNIQYF.

The rearrangement links TRBV30 to TRBJ2-7, with D perhaps TRBD1 (6 bases). V lost 3 bases and J 0 bases, leaving 15 bases between the germline ends. The CDR3 is 15 residues long. Germline CDR1 GTSNPN, CDR2 SVGIG (reference sequence). The CDR3 nucleotides read TGTGCCTGGAGCCCAGGGGTACTAAGCTCCTACGAGCAGTACTTC. It is translated as CAWSPGVLSSYEQYF.

The V and J genes are TRBV6-1 and TRBJ1-1; TRBD1 aligns across 8 bases. CDR1 and CDR2 from the germline V gene are MNHNS and SASEGT. The CDR3 has 13 amino acids. The V segment lost 5 bases and the J segment 6 bases; nucleotides outside the gene matches: 5. For the CDR3, the DNA is TGTGCCAGCAGTCCGACAGGGGTACCTGAAGCTTTCTTT. Amino acids: CASSPTGVPEAFF.

V gene TRBV7-9 combines with J gene TRBJ2-2; 11 positions match TRBD2. J gave up 6 bases and V 5 bases, and 5 bases lay outside the gene matches. CDR1 and CDR2 from the germline V gene are SEHNR and FQNEAQ (reference sequence). The CDR3 is made up of 15 amino acids. DNA for the CDR3: TGTGCCAGCAGCCTGACTAGCGGGGTTGCCGGGGAGCTGTTTTTT. This gives the protein CASSLTSGVAGELFF.

This clone was counted a few times. The V gene is TRBV5-5, the J gene TRBJ1-1; maybe TRBD1 (6 bases). The CDR3 has 14 amino acids. V was shortened by 7 bases and J by 0 bases, with 13 bases between the two germline ends. Germline V gene data show CDR1 as SGHKS and CDR2 as YYEKEE (reference sequence). Here the CDR3 reads CASREDRLNTEAFF. The CDR3 DNA sequence: TGTGCCAGCCGCGAGGACAGACTGAACACTGAAGCTTTCTTT.

This clone was found once. V usage is TRBV6-1 and J usage is TRBJ2-7; a possible D gene is TRBD1 (6 bases). There are 15 residues in the CDR3. V was cut by 2 bases and J by 5 bases, with 16 bases left in between. The germline V gene has CDR1 MNHNS and CDR2 SASEGT. This CDR3 reads CASSEQAGATNEQYF. In DNA, the CDR3 is TGTGCCAGCAGTGAACAGGCAGGGGCTACTAACGAGCAGTACTTC.